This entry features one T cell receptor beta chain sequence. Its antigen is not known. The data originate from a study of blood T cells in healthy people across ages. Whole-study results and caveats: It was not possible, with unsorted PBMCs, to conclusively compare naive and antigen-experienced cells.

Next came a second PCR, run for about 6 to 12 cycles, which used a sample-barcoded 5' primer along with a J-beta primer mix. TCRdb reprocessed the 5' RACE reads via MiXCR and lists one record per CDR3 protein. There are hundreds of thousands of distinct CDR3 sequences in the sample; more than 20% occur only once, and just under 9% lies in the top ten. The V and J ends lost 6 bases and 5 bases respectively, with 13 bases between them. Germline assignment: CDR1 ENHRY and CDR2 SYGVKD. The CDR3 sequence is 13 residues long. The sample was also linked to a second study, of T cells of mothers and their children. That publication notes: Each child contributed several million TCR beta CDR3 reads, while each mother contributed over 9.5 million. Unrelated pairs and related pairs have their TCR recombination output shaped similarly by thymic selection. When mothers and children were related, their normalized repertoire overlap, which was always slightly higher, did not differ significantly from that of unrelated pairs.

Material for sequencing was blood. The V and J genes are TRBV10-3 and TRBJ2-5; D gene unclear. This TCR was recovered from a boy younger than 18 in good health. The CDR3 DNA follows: TGTGCCATCAGGGATAACTACCGGGAGACCCAGTACTTC. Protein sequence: CAIRDNYRETQYF.